This T cell receptor beta chain derives from a study of blood T cell repertoires in COVID-19. Overall study context: There were acute and convalescent COVID-19 samples, and they came from the United States, Italy and Spain. T cells, B-cell-depleted T cells, or PBMCs supplied cDNA or gDNA.

V gave up 0 bases and J gave up 7 bases, with 11 bases separating them. The CDR3 length is 14 residues. Germline CDR1 reads SGHDT; CDR2 reads YYEEEE. The Seattle patients, enrolled during active infection, were followed longitudinally. The authors' processing: Amplified reference gene primers provided the basis for estimating nucleated cell counts. The protocol was immunoSEQ multiplex PCR, while the TCRdb copy is restricted to in-frame clones and leaves out a portion. V, J and clone size reflect that table, while D and trimming were determined from the DNA. The data contain about 440,000 clones, about 91% of them seen just once; the ten biggest clones take up around 12%.

The receptor was derived from a woman aged 45 to 65 with COVID-19, enrolled during active disease. The sample taken for sequencing was peripheral blood. This chain connects TRBV5-6 to TRBJ1-5; D not certain. CDR3 DNA sequence: TGTGCCAGCAGCTTGGCCGGAGGGTACCAGCCCCAGCATTTT. Its protein is CASSLAGGYQPQHF.